This T cell receptor beta chain was sequenced in a study of T cell responses to AZD1222 COVID-19 vaccine. Clones were read by immunoSEQ multiplex PCR, and TCRdb kept only the in-frame ones, dropping some. The profile shows about 190,000 clones, about 90% of them singletons. Study-wide points: A rise in Spike-specific TCR breadth and depth followed two AZD1222 doses. Donors were mostly white British, more females; clonal diversity possibly underestimated. Baseline antibody screening turned up just five to seven seropositive AZD1222 recipients.

CDR3 size: 13 residues. V lost 2 bases and J 3 bases, leaving 5 bases between the germline ends. Per germline, CDR1 MNHNS and CDR2 SASEGT. As for this clone: Its antigen is undetermined.

The sample here was peripheral blood, taken on day 0 of MenACWY control vaccination. The chain employs TRBV6-1 and TRBJ1-5; D gene uncertain. The source of this sequence is an adult in good health. As DNA, the CDR3 is TGTGCCAGCAGTGAAAACACCAATCAGCCCCAGCATTTT. It encodes CASSENTNQPQHF.